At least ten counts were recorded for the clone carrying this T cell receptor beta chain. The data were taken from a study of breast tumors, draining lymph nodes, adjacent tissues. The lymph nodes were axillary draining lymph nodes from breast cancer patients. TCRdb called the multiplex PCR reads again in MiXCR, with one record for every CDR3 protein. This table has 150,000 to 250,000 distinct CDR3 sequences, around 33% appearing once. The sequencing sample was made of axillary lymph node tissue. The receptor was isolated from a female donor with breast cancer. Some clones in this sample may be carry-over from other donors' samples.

This CDR3 is CASSQDRARVSYEQYF. The CDR3 DNA follows: TGCGCCAGCAGCCAAGATCGAGCGAGGGTCTCCTACGAGCAGTACTTC. V usage is TRBV4-1 and J usage is TRBJ2-7, with D possibly being TRBD2 (5 bases). CDR1 and CDR2 from the germline V gene are MGHRA and YSYEKL. The CDR3 sequence is 16 residues long. V lost 0 bases and J 0 bases, leaving 12 bases between the germline ends.